These T cell receptor beta chains were read from a single sample in a study of blood T cell repertoires in COVID-19. TCRdb keeps only in-frame clones here, not all; method: immunoSEQ multiplex PCR. The data contain a few hundred thousand clones, roughly 85% of them singletons. Sequenced: PBMCs or T cells enriched from blood (not recorded which). These receptors were obtained from a woman in her forties with acute COVID-19. Both conserved end residues are part of each CDR3.

v_gene	j_gene	CDR3aa
TRBV18	TRBJ1-2	CASSPDIYGYTF
TRBV2	TRBJ2-5	CTSRGLAGGQATQYF
TRBV29-1	TRBJ2-3	CSAYQGADTQYF
TRBV2	TRBJ2-1	CASRGSFYNEQFF
TRBV5-4	TRBJ2-3	CASSPGTDFTDTQYF
TRBV27	TRBJ1-2	CASSLSGGPERYTF
TRBV6-2/TRBV6-3	TRBJ2-1	CASSYSRQGADEQFF
TRBV27	TRBJ2-7	CASSLYPTGPPLEQYF
TRBV6-6	TRBJ1-4	CASSYSRQGNEKLFF
TRBV19	TRBJ2-2	CASSNPQGAGTGELFF
TRBV11-2	TRBJ2-1	CASSPRWLADNEQFF
TRBV6-2/TRBV6-3	TRBJ2-7	CASSPGLAGVYEQYF
TRBV19	TRBJ2-7	CASSPTYSYEQYF
TRBV5-5	TRBJ2-5	CASSFGSPPRAQETQYF